This entry features one T cell receptor beta chain sequence. The data belong to a study of T cell changes during pregnancy in multiple sclerosis. J was trimmed by 1 base and V by 0 bases; bases with no gene match: 2. Germline CDR1 and CDR2: MGHRA and YSYEKL. The CDR3 contains 16 residues. TCRdb keeps only in-frame clones here, not all; method: immunoSEQ multiplex PCR. The sample carries about 40,000 clones, around 93% recorded once. This TCR was recovered from a female donor with multiple sclerosis, enrolled in a pregnancy study. V and J are TRBV4-1 and TRBJ2-3, with 9 bases identical to TRBD2. This sample comprised CD4+ T cells from peripheral blood mononuclear cells, obtained after pregnancy. The CDR3 sequence is CASSQEIAGGTDTQYF. The CDR3 DNA reads as TGCGCCAGCAGCCAAGAAATAGCGGGGGGCACAGATACGCAGTATTTT.